These 14 T cell receptor beta chains were sequenced from one sample in a study of cytomegalovirus exposure and HLA in healthy donors. The study ran its PCR with 60 Vbeta and 13 Jbeta primers. Clones were sequenced by immunoSEQ multiplex PCR, and TCRdb holds only the in-frame ones, with some missing. The sample records 90,000 to 120,000 clones, around 76% being singletons. Material: PBMCs. Receptor source: a young man in good health and CMV-seronegative.

The V call is TRBV19, the J call TRBJ2-7; 10 bases are shared with TRBD2. With V trimmed by 4 bases and J by 2 bases, 2 bases remained unmatched. Looked up from germline, CDR1 is LNHDA and CDR2 is SQIVND (reference sequence). The length of the CDR3 is 14 residues. DNA for the CDR3: TGTGCCAGTAGTAGGACTAGCGGCACCTACGAGCAGTACTTC. This codes for CASSRTSGTYEQYF.

This clone was counted a single time. The genes are TRBV5-6 and TRBJ1-1; D is unclear. Germline CDR1 is SGHDT and CDR2 is YYEEEE. With 4 bases removed from V and 7 bases from J, the gap between germline ends came to 14 bases. CDR3 length: 13 amino acids. The DNA for the CDR3 is TGTGCCAGCAGCCCCGCACACTCAGGTGAAGCTTTCTTT. Its protein product is CASSPAHSGEAFF.

The CDR3 region has the DNA TGTGCCAGCAGTGAAGCGGGGGGTGGGACAGATACGCAGTATTTT. Protein sequence: CASSEAGGGTDTQYF. The chain couples TRBV6-4 to TRBJ2-3; TRBD2 matches at 9 bases. Unmatched junction bases numbered 4, after V lost 3 bases and J lost 3 bases. Germline CDR1 MRHNA, CDR2 SNTAGT. This CDR3 is 15 amino acids long.

The chain is built from TRBV19 and TRBJ2-2; 10 bases line up with TRBD2. V lost 4 bases to trimming and J lost 4 bases; unmatched junction nucleotides: 3. The CDR3 loop spans 15 amino acids. Germline CDR1 and CDR2: LNHDA and SQIVND (reference sequence). The chain's CDR3 is CASSTSGGATGELFF. In DNA form, the CDR3 reads TGTGCCAGTAGTACCAGCGGGGGGGCCACCGGGGAGCTGTTTTTT.

Here the CDR3 DNA reads TGTGCCAGCACCCACCCTAAGGCAGGGACATACACAGATACGCAGTATTTT. Translation: CASTHPKAGTYTDTQYF. V and J are TRBV11-2 and TRBJ2-3, with D tentatively TRBD1 (6 bases). Germline V gene data show CDR1 as SGHAT and CDR2 as FQNNGV. This CDR3 has 17 residues. Between the trimmed V and J ends, which lost 7 bases and 2 bases, there was a span of 22 bases.

This rearrangement joins TRBV5-6 to TRBJ1-2; 9 nucleotides agree with TRBD1. The CDR3 length is 14 residues. The germline CDR1 and CDR2 sequences are SGHDT and YYEEEE. V shed 4 bases, J shed 8 bases, and the junction held 9 bases outside the gene matches. The CDR3, as DNA: TGTGCCAGCAGCCCCGGGACAGGGATTCGCGGCTACACCTTC. Translated: CASSPGTGIRGYTF.

This chain uses TRBV7-9 with TRBJ2-5; D perhaps matches TRBD1 (5 bases). The DNA end is a closer match to TRBJ2-7, so the J assignment may be wrong. The CDR3 runs to 12 residues. CDR1 is SEHNR, CDR2 FQNEAQ, per germline (reference sequence). The CDR3 DNA reads as TGTGCCAGCAGCAGCAGGGTCTACGAGCAGTACTTC. Translation gives CASSSRVYEQYF.

This clone has a single count. V is TRBV29-1 and J is TRBJ2-7; TRBD1 is a possible D gene (5 bases). This CDR3 contains 13 residues. V was pared by 7 bases and J by 2 bases, with 15 bases between. CDR1 and CDR2 (germline): SQVTM, ANQGSEA. The CDR3: CSASETVTYEQYF. CDR3 DNA: TGCAGCGCGTCGGAGACAGTTACCTACGAGCAGTACTTC.

This clone was found once. CDR3 loop: CASSLVGGAREKLFF. CDR3 in DNA: TGTGCCAGCAGCTTAGTAGGGGGGGCGCGTGAAAAACTGTTTTTT. The chain recombines TRBV7-2 with TRBJ1-4; tentative D call: TRBD1 (6 bases). Germline V gene lookup returns CDR1 SGHTA and CDR2 FQGNSA. Trimming cost V 1 base and J 7 bases, with 13 bases left between them. This CDR3 is 15 amino acids long.

The J gene is TRBJ1-2, the V gene TRBV4-2; the match to TRBD1 covers 11 bases. The CDR3 has 17 amino acids. The trim removed 0 bases at V and 6 bases at J, leaving 9 bases unmatched. The V gene's germline CDR1 is LGHNA and CDR2 YNFKEQ. The CDR3 DNA reads TGTGCCAGCAGCCAAGAATCCGACCGGGACAGGGGGGATGGCTACACCTTC. It codes for CASSQESDRDRGDGYTF.

This clone showed up just a few times. The junction and the germline gene differ at one end; a read error may be behind it. CDR3 residues: CSHRANTEAFF. The CDR3 DNA reads as TGCAGTCACAGGGCGAACACTGAAGCTTTCTTT. This sequence joins TRBV5-3 and TRBJ1-1, with TRBD1 as a possible D gene (6 bases). TRBV5-3 is reported as an ORF; its role is uncertain. The CDR3 has 11 amino acids.

This chain connects TRBV10-3 to TRBJ1-2, with D unresolved. The germline CDR1 and CDR2 sequences are ENHRY and SYGVKD. The CDR3 is 13 amino acids. V gave up 5 bases and J gave up 7 bases, with 14 bases separating them. In DNA form, the CDR3 reads TGTGCCATCAGTACATCCCTCCCCAGTGGCTACACCTTC. It yields the protein CAISTSLPSGYTF.

This clone appeared a single time. The chain combines TRBV14 with TRBJ1-3; D is ambiguous. With 0 bases removed from V and 4 bases from J, the gap between germline ends came to 10 bases. The CDR3 consists of 15 residues. Germline assignment: CDR1 SGHDN and CDR2 FVKESK. The CDR3 protein is CASSQDRVSGNTIYF. In DNA form, the CDR3 reads TGTGCCAGCAGCCAAGATCGGGTCTCCGGAAACACCATATATTTT.

The CDR3 here is CASSFEGAGELFF. The CDR3 DNA sequence: TGTGCCAGCAGTTTCGAGGGGGCCGGGGAGCTGTTTTTT. The chain joins TRBV28 to TRBJ2-2, with D possibly TRBD1 on 6 matching bases. The CDR3 length is 13 residues. Between the trimmed V and J ends, which lost 3 bases and 6 bases, there was a span of 8 bases. Germline V gives CDR1 MDHEN, CDR2 SYDVKM.